What follows are 28 T cell receptor beta chains derived from one specimen sequenced in a study of technical replicates of blood from a handful of donors. Method: immunoSEQ multiplex PCR; TCRdb's copy keeps in-frame clones and lacks some. Among about 70,000 clones listed, just under 97% were seen once. Sequences were obtained from T cells isolated from PBMCs. Receptors were obtained from a human donor in good health.

The chain couples TRBV7-6 to TRBJ1-2; 8 nucleotides line up with TRBD1. Germline trimming cut 6 bases from V and 7 bases from J; bases unmatched to any gene: 10. There are 14 residues in the CDR3. Germline values: CDR1 SGHVS, CDR2 FNYEAQ. The CDR3 nucleotides read TGTGCCAGCAGGCCCACGGACAGGGACGTTGGCTACACCTTC. It is translated as CASRPTDRDVGYTF. The entire variable domain, with the rest obtained from reference TRBV7-6 and TRBJ1-2, is as follows: GAGVSQSPRYKVTKRGQDVALRCDPISGHVSLYWYRQALGQGPEFLTYFNYEAQQDKSGLPNDRFSAERPEGSISTLTIQRTEQRDSAMYRCASRPTDRDVGYTFGSGTRLTVV.

The chain combines TRBV18 with TRBJ2-1; D not certain. This CDR3 region has 13 residues. Germline CDR1 is KGHSH and CDR2 is LQKENI. The V end was cut by 3 bases, the J end by 4 bases, with 7 bases between. The chain's CDR3 is CASSPNSYNEQFF. The CDR3 DNA reads as TGTGCCAGCTCACCGAACTCTTACAATGAGCAGTTCTTC.

The CDR3 here is CASRSQETQYF. The CDR3 DNA sequence: TGTGCCAGCAGATCGCAAGAGACCCAGTACTTC. The chain employs TRBV25-1 and TRBJ2-5; no clear D gene. Trimming stripped 6 bases from V and 2 bases from J, with 4 bases between. Per germline, CDR1 MGHDK and CDR2 SYGVNS. The CDR3 is 11 residues long.

The chain joins TRBV27 to TRBJ2-2, with D unresolved. V lost 6 bases and J 0 bases, leaving 5 bases between the germline ends. The CDR3 extends over 13 amino acids. Germline values: CDR1 MNHEY, CDR2 SMNVEV (reference sequence). As DNA, the CDR3 is TGTGCCAGCAGCGACACGAACACCGGGGAGCTGTTTTTT. It yields the protein CASSDTNTGELFF.

The rearrangement joins TRBV11-2 to TRBJ1-1; a weak D match, TRBD1 (6 bases). CDR3 length: 12 amino acids. The V end lost 1 base, the J end lost 9 bases, and 9 bases lay between the germline ends. Germline-derived CDR1 and CDR2 are SGHAT and FQNNGV. CDR3 DNA sequence: TGTGCCAGCAGCTTAGCAAGGGGGAAAGCTTTCTTT. Amino acid sequence: CASSLARGKAFF.

This clone occurred once. The chain carries TRBV6-1 and TRBJ2-5, with 13 bases that match TRBD2. The germline gives CDR1 MNHNS, CDR2 SASEGT. The CDR3 loop spans 17 amino acids. The junction had 5 bases not matched to a gene; V was cut back by 0 bases and J by 4 bases. The chain's CDR3 is CASSEAGLAGEIETQYF. CDR3 DNA: TGTGCCAGCAGTGAAGCCGGACTAGCGGGAGAGATAGAGACCCAGTACTTC.

This clone was observed a single time. The CDR3 bases are TGTGCCAGCAGCTTAGAAGTAGGGACAGGGGTTTACGAGCAGTACTTC. It is translated as CASSLEVGTGVYEQYF. The V gene is TRBV11-2, the J gene TRBJ2-7, with 10 bases lining up with TRBD1. Germline V CDR1 and CDR2: SGHAT, FQNNGV. Germline trimming cut 0 bases from V and 4 bases from J; bases unmatched to any gene: 6. The CDR3 is made up of 16 amino acids.

The chain links TRBV10-2 to TRBJ2-7; no definite D call. Germline V gives CDR1 WSHSY, CDR2 SAAADI. CDR3 length equals 16 residues. V lost 4 bases and J 0 bases, leaving 16 bases between the germline ends. The CDR3 sequence is CASSAHSRYLSYEQYF. The CDR3 region has the DNA TGCGCCAGCAGTGCACATTCCAGGTACCTCTCCTACGAGCAGTACTTC.

V and J are TRBV25-1 and TRBJ2-7, with D perhaps matching TRBD2 (6 bases). Trimming stripped 5 bases from V and 4 bases from J, with 15 bases between. Germline CDR1 reads MGHDK; CDR2 reads SYGVNS. CDR3 size: 14 residues. Here the CDR3 reads CASSRREIKYEQYF. The CDR3 region has the DNA TGTGCCAGCAGTCGGAGGGAGATTAAATACGAGCAGTACTTC.

This clone was observed a single time. V is TRBV2 and J is TRBJ2-7; 11 nucleotides align to TRBD2. The V and J ends lost 3 bases and 5 bases, in that order; junction bases with no gene match: 6. Looked up from germline, CDR1 is SNHLY and CDR2 is FYNNEI. The CDR3 totals 15 residues. The CDR3 DNA follows: TGTGCCAGCAGTGAGGTACTAGCGGGAGTGAACGAGCAGTACTTC. Residues: CASSEVLAGVNEQYF.

The rearrangement uses TRBV5-1 and TRBJ2-1, with a weak D call TRBD2 (6 bases). The CDR3 is made up of 16 amino acids. The germline gives CDR1 SGHRS, CDR2 YFSETQ. Trimming shortened V by 4 bases and J by 6 bases, and 20 bases separated the two germline ends. The CDR3 coding sequence is TGCGCCAGCAGCGGAGACCCCGGGAGTATCGGCAATGAGCAGTTCTTC. Residues: CASSGDPGSIGNEQFF.

The chain has TRBV30 and TRBJ2-3; TRBD1 matches 7 bases. This CDR3 contains 14 residues. V dropped 5 bases and J dropped 2; count of bases not matched to a gene: 7. The germline CDR1 and CDR2 sequences are GTSNPN and SVGIG (reference sequence). The CDR3 sequence: CAWHRDSYTDTQYF. For the CDR3, the DNA is TGTGCCTGGCACCGGGACAGTTACACAGATACGCAGTATTTT.

The chain recombines TRBV6-1 with TRBJ1-2; TRBD1 is a possible D gene (6 bases). The CDR3 spans 14 residues. Germline CDR1 is MNHNS and CDR2 is SASEGT. Trimming took 8 bases from V and 0 from J, leaving 13 bases between them. In nucleotides, the CDR3 is TGTGCCAGCGATTACGACAGGACTAACTATGGCTACACCTTC. It translates to CASDYDRTNYGYTF.

The rearrangement joins TRBV5-1 to TRBJ2-3; TRBD1 might be the D (5 bases). The CDR3 extends over 17 amino acids. Germline-derived CDR1 and CDR2 are SGHRS and YFSETQ. The V and J ends lost 0 bases and 4 bases respectively, with 18 bases between them. The CDR3: CASSLAFRQPSPDTQYF. The CDR3 coding sequence is TGCGCCAGCAGCTTGGCCTTTAGACAGCCTAGTCCAGATACGCAGTATTTT.

The rearrangement uses TRBV2 and TRBJ2-3, with D possibly TRBD1 on 5 matching bases. V lost 5 bases and J 2 bases, leaving 11 bases between the germline ends. CDR1 is SNHLY and CDR2 is FYNNEI in the germline V gene. The length of the CDR3 is 14 residues. The CDR3 sequence is CASSRRTTTDTQYF. The CDR3 DNA reads as TGTGCCAGCAGTCGACGGACAACCACAGATACGCAGTATTTT. The whole variable domain, filled in from reference TRBV2 and TRBJ2-3, reads EPEVTQTPSHQVTQMGQEVILRCVPISNHLYFYWYRQILGQKVEFLVSFYNNEISEKSEIFDDQFSVERPDGSNFTLKIRSTKLEDSAMYFCASSRRTTTDTQYFGPGTRLTVL.

The chain couples TRBV19 to TRBJ1-3; TRBD1 matches at 8 bases. V gave up 7 bases and J gave up 4 bases; unmatched junction bases: 9. The CDR3 has 15 amino acids. CDR1 and CDR2 (germline): LNHDA, SQIVND (reference sequence). The CDR3 region is CASTTDRGWGNTIYF. DNA of the CDR3: TGTGCCAGTACTACAGACAGGGGCTGGGGAAACACCATATATTTT.

V gene TRBV7-8 combines with J gene TRBJ2-7; 9 nucleotides align to TRBD2. In germline, CDR1 is SGHVS, CDR2 FQNEAQ. The CDR3 is 17 residues long. V was pared by 7 bases and J by 6 bases, with 19 bases of the junction left unmatched. In DNA form, the CDR3 reads TGTGCCAGCACCAGTAGTCCCGGACCGGGACTAGCAAGCGAGCAGTACTTC. This encodes CASTSSPGPGLASEQYF.

Here the CDR3 DNA reads TGTGCCAGCCGCTACCGGGCGGGGGATGAGCAGTTCTTC. Its translation is CASRYRAGDEQFF. The chain carries TRBV11-3 and TRBJ2-1, with 7 nucleotides matching TRBD2. The CDR3 totals 13 residues. Germline lookup yields CDR1 SGHNT and CDR2 YENEEA. V trimming: 8 bases; J trimming: 8 bases; junction bases outside the gene matches: 9.

CDR3 loop: CASSPLWGSGNTIYF. CDR3 DNA sequence: TGTGCCAGTAGTCCACTTTGGGGCAGCGGAAACACCATATATTTT. The genes are TRBV19 and TRBJ1-3, with D tentatively TRBD1 (5 bases). Germline V gene data show CDR1 as LNHDA and CDR2 as SQIVND (reference sequence). V lost 5 bases to trimming and J lost 4 bases, with 15 bases between them. The CDR3 runs to 15 residues.

V gene TRBV11-2 combines with J gene TRBJ2-1; D is ambiguous. V lost 5 bases and J lost 3, with 11 bases in between. The CDR3 spans 14 residues. Germline lookup yields CDR1 SGHAT and CDR2 FQNNGV. This chain's CDR3 is CASSPPVSYNEQFF. DNA for the CDR3: TGTGCCAGCAGCCCGCCCGTCAGCTACAATGAGCAGTTCTTC. Filled out from reference TRBV11-2 and TRBJ2-1, the complete variable domain reads EAGVAQSPRYKIIEKRQSVAFWCNPISGHATLYWYQQILGQGPKLLIQFQNNGVVDDSQLPKDRFSAERLKGVDSTLKIQPAKLEDSAVYLCASSPPVSYNEQFFGPGTRLTVL.

The chain has TRBV5-1 and TRBJ1-1; TRBD1 might be the D (6 bases). The CDR3 is 15 amino acids. Germline assignment: CDR1 SGHRS and CDR2 YFSETQ. Trimming took 4 bases from V and 3 from J, leaving 16 bases between them. In nucleotides, the CDR3 is TGCGCCAGCAGCCAAAAACAGGGCTGGGACACTGAAGCTTTCTTT. The encoded protein is CASSQKQGWDTEAFF.

This chain joins TRBV30 and TRBJ2-1; 10 nucleotides align to TRBD2. Germline trimming cut 7 bases from V and 6 bases from J; bases unmatched to any gene: 15. The CDR3 spans 16 residues. Germline V gene lookup returns CDR1 GTSNPN and CDR2 SVGIG (reference sequence). The CDR3 protein is CASTLAGGPHSNEQFF. The CDR3 DNA is TGTGCCTCTACATTAGCGGGGGGACCCCATTCCAATGAGCAGTTCTTC.

This sequence joins TRBV9 and TRBJ2-7; D uncertain. CDR3 length: 15 residues. Trimming shortened V by 0 bases and J by 0 bases, and 10 bases separated the two germline ends. Per the germline V gene, CDR1 is SGDLS and CDR2 is YYNGEE. The CDR3 region has the DNA TGTGCCAGCAGCGTAGGACTTGCAAGCTCCTACGAGCAGTACTTC. This translates into CASSVGLASSYEQYF.

V is TRBV7-9 and J is TRBJ1-6; possibly TRBD1 for D (6 bases). The V and J ends lost 1 base and 7 bases respectively, with 8 bases between them. The CDR3 has 14 amino acids. CDR1 is SEHNR, CDR2 FQNEAQ, per germline (reference sequence). This CDR3 reads CASSLGTENSPLHF. DNA for the CDR3: TGTGCCAGCAGCTTAGGGACAGAGAATTCACCCCTCCACTTT.

The V gene is TRBV6-1, the J gene TRBJ1-1; 10 bases map to TRBD1. The germline CDR1 and CDR2 sequences are MNHNS and SASEGT. The CDR3 contains 16 residues. The V gene end was trimmed by 4 bases and the J gene end by 10 bases; junction bases not matched to a gene: 15. CDR3 nucleotide sequence: TGTGCCAGCAGTGTAACGTTAGCCGGGACAGGGGTTTCAGCTTTCTTT. Its translation: CASSVTLAGTGVSAFF.

V gene TRBV11-2 combines with J gene TRBJ1-2, with TRBD1 matching over 7 bases. The CDR3 length is 12 residues. Unmatched junction bases numbered 7, after V lost 7 bases and J lost 8 bases. The germline gives CDR1 SGHAT, CDR2 FQNNGV. The DNA for the CDR3 is TGTGCCAGCATCGGACAGGCCCCCGGCTACACCTTC. Protein product: CASIGQAPGYTF.

The rearrangement joins TRBV5-1 to TRBJ2-1, with TRBD1 matching over 8 bases. Germline loops: CDR1 SGHRS, CDR2 YFSETQ. V trimming: 0 bases; J trimming: 3 bases; junction bases outside the gene matches: 5. The CDR3 loop spans 16 amino acids. The CDR3, as DNA: TGCGCCAGCAGCTTGGACGGACAGGGAGACTACAATGAGCAGTTCTTC. Protein sequence: CASSLDGQGDYNEQFF.

The V call is TRBV7-9, the J call TRBJ2-1; 10 nucleotides agree with TRBD1. Germline-derived CDR1 and CDR2 are SEHNR and FQNEAQ (reference sequence). The CDR3 consists of 15 residues. J was trimmed by 5 bases and V by 1 base; bases with no gene match: 2. The DNA for the CDR3 is TGTGCCAGCAGCTTAGGACAGGGGGCGAACAATGAGCAGTTCTTC. This gives the protein CASSLGQGANNEQFF. Full variable domain (missing parts from reference TRBV7-9 and TRBJ2-1): DTGVSQNPRHKITKRGQNVTFRCDPISEHNRLYWYRQTLGQGPEFLTYFQNEAQLEKSRLLSDRFSAERPKGSFSTLEIQRTEQGDSAMYLCASSLGQGANNEQFFGPGTRLTVL.